Sequencing of this T cell receptor (beta chain) was carried out in a study of blood T cell repertoires in COVID-19. Study-wide context: Material from acute and convalescent COVID-19 was sourced from the United States, Italy and Spain.

Participant-reported clinical history was the basis for cohort assignment. Either two negative PCRs, clearance, or symptom resolution qualified Cohort 3 donors as recovered. This clone showed up just a few times. The same CDR3 also results from other DNA sequences found in this sample. Under the authors' procedure: Amplification from reference gene primers served as the basis for estimated nucleated cell counts. Generated by immunoSEQ multiplex PCR, the TCRdb table keeps only in-frame clones and is missing some. The DNA was the basis for D and trimming; V, J and clone size are from that table. This sample has 200,000 to 250,000 clones, with around nine tenths found just once. The specimen sequenced was PBMCs or T cells enriched from blood (not recorded which). The receptor was derived from a man aged 25 to 40 who had recovered from COVID-19.

DNA of the CDR3: TGCGCCAGCAGCTTGGGACAGCCGAACACTGAAGCTTTCTTT. It is translated as CASSLGQPNTEAFF. The chain uses TRBV5-1 and TRBJ1-1; TRBD1 is a possible D gene (5 bases). V lost 0 bases to trimming and J lost 1 base, with 7 bases between them. The CDR3 covers 14 residues. CDR1 and CDR2 from the germline V gene are SGHRS and YFSETQ.